This entry concerns a single T cell receptor (beta chain). Its target is not known. The data belong to a study of vaccination effects on CD4 cells after COVID-19. Study background: Post-vaccine draws lagged the second dose by a median of 72 days. Study findings and constraints: Clones that were induced by infection or by vaccine showed marked contraction late after vaccination.

After expansion with viral peptide pools in the ViraFEST assay, antigen-specific CD4+ T cells were sequenced. Culture proceeded for approximately 9 days, and CD4+ T cells were then isolated. Each participant received a vaccine that was either BNT162b2 or mRNA-1273, given as two doses. PBMC cultures contained around 2 million cells per well, approximately 9.2 IU/ml IL-2 and 10 ug/ml peptides. Sequenced by immunoSEQ multiplex PCR; TCRdb stores in-frame clones only, minus some. The table records under 85,000 clones, around four fifths of them present only once. The germline V and J ends were trimmed by 9 bases and 2 bases, with 12 bases remaining between them. The CDR3 loop spans 14 amino acids. Germline CDR1 and CDR2: KGHDR and SFDVKD.

This receptor was taken from a human donor who received a COVID-19 vaccine. The chain has TRBV24-1 and TRBJ2-2; D might be TRBD1 (6 bases). Sample: CD4+ T cells from PBMCs cultured with HCoV-OC43 spike peptides, taken after COVID-19 vaccination. Described subset: HCoV-OC43 spike overlapping peptide pool stimulation. CDR3 bases: TGTGCCACCCGCACGGGACAAAACACCGGGGAGCTGTTTTTT. It yields the protein CATRTGQNTGELFF.